This TCR beta chain was captured in a study of control samples from healthy donors and cancer patients. The V and J ends lost 5 bases and 2 bases respectively, with 17 bases between them. Per germline, CDR1 SGHNT and CDR2 YYREEE (reference sequence). The CDR3 has 15 amino acids. The table came from immunoSEQ multiplex PCR; TCRdb's copy has only in-frame clones and leaves some out. Of 60,000 to 95,000 clones in the sample, approximately 84% were seen once. The sequenced sample was blood. The sequence came from a man aged 45-65 years in good health. The chain has TRBV5-4 and TRBJ2-7; tentatively, D is TRBD1 or TRBD2 (5 bases each). In DNA form, the CDR3 reads TGTGCCAGCAGTCTGGGGTGGGACCGGACCTACGAGCAGTACTTC. It codes for CASSLGWDRTYEQYF.